This record concerns one T cell receptor beta chain sequence. Antigen specificity is unknown. This record comes from a study of vaccination and CD4 T cells after COVID-19. Study-wide findings and caveats: Relatively few convalescent patients were studied, without early post-infection timepoints.

Stated treatment: approximately 10-day PBMC culture with coronavirus spike peptide pools or control peptides (ViraFEST assay). Unexposed donor CD4+ T cells predated the COVID-19 pandemic, collected 2011-2018. With roughly 10 ug/ml peptide pools and roughly 9 IU/ml IL-2, PBMCs were cultured at approximately 2 million per well. Sequenced with the Oncomine TCR Beta short-read assay was DNA taken from cultured CD4+ T cells. CD4+ T cells were cultured, and genomic DNA was extracted from them. From the PCR reads, TCRdb called clonotypes with MiXCR, one entry per CDR3 protein. The sample includes some 7,600 distinct CDR3 sequences, 50% seen only once; the top ten take about 25%. Sequenced input: CD4+ T cells from blood, cultured in vitro. The source is a human donor in good health.

The CDR3 DNA reads TGCAGTGCTAGAGGGCCCTACGAGCAGTACTTC. This encodes CSARGPYEQYF. This rearrangement joins TRBV20-1 to TRBJ2-7; D uncertain. The CDR3 is 11 residues long. V dropped 1 base and J dropped 2 bases, with 3 bases sitting between them. Germline V gene lookup returns CDR1 DFQATT and CDR2 SNEGSKA (reference sequence).